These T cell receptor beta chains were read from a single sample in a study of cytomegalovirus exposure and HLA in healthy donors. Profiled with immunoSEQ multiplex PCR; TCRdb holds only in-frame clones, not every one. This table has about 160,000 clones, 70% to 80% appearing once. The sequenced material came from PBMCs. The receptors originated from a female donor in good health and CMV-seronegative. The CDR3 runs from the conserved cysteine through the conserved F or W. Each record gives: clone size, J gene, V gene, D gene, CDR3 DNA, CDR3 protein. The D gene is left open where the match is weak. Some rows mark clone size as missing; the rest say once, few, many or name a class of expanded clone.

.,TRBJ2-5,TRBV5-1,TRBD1,TGCGCCAGCAGCTTGGAAGGGGGCAGGGAGACCCAGTACTTC,CASSLEGGRETQYF
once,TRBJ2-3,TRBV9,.,TGTGCCAGCAGCCAGGCAAGGATAAGCACAGATACGCAGTATTTT,CASSQARISTDTQYF
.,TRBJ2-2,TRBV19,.,TGTGCCAGTAGTATTCCAGGGTCGGACACCGGGGAGCTGTTTTTT,CASSIPGSDTGELFF
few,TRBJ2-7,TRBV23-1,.,TGCGCCAGCAATCCAAGGGGGGGAATGTCCTACGAGCAGTACTTC,CASNPRGGMSYEQYF
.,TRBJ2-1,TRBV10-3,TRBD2,TGTGCCATCAGCCTACTAGCGGGGGGATTCTACAATGAGCAGTTCTTC,CAISLLAGGFYNEQFF
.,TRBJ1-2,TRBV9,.,TGTGCCAGCAGCGCCTTGGGAGCTGGGTACTATGGCTACACCTTC,CASSALGAGYYGYTF
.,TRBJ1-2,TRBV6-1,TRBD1,TGTGCCAGCAGTGGAGGGGACAGGGATAACTATGGCTACACCTTC,CASSGGDRDNYGYTF
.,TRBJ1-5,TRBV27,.,TGTGCCAGCAGTCCGACAGGATTTAGCAATCAGCCCCAGCATTTT,CASSPTGFSNQPQHF
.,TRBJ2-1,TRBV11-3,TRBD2,TGTGCCAGCAGCTTAGTCCCTAGCGGGAGCGGTGAGCAGTTCTTC,CASSLVPSGSGEQFF
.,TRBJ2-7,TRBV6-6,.,TGTGCCTGCCGCGGACAGCACGCCTACGAGCAGTACTTC,CACRGQHAYEQYF
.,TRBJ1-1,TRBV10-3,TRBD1,TGTGCCATCAGCACGACAGGGTTTGAAGCTTTCTTT,CAISTTGFEAFF
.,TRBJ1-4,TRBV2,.,TGTGCCAGCAGTGGCCAGGGGACCATTAGCGAAAAACTGTTTTTT,CASSGQGTISEKLFF
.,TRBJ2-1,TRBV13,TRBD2,TGTGCCAGCAGCTTCTTGTCTAGCGGGGGTAATGAGCAGTTCTTC,CASSFLSSGGNEQFF
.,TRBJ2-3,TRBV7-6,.,TGTGCCAGCACGGGACAAAACACAGATACGCAGTATTTT,CASTGQNTDTQYF
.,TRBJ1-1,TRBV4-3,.,TGCGCCAGCAGCCAAGAACGGGTCCCGGACACTGAAGCTTTCTTT,CASSQERVPDTEAFF
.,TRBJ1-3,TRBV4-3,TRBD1,TGCGCCAGCAGCCGGGAACGACAGGGCGTCTCTGGAAACACCATATATTTT,CASSRERQGVSGNTIYF
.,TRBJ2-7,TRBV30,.,TGTGCCTGGAGTGCAATGGGTTTCAGGACCTACGAGCAGTACTTC,CAWSAMGFRTYEQYF
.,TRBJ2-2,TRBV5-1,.,TGCGCCAGCAGGGGGGCGGCAGGGATGAACACCGGGGAGCTGTTTTTT,CASRGAAGMNTGELFF
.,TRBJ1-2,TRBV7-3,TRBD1,TGTGCCAGCAGCCCGACAGGGGTGGGCTATGGCTACACCTTC,CASSPTGVGYGYTF
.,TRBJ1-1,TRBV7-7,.,TGTGCCAGCAGCTTCCGGGTGGACACTGAAGCTTTCTTT,CASSFRVDTEAFF
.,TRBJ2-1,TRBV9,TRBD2,TGTGCCAGCAGCGCCCTGGGATTAGCGGGGTCCTACAATGAGCAGTTCTTC,CASSALGLAGSYNEQFF
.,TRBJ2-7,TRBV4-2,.,TGTGCCAGCAGCCAAGATGTCGGGTCCGAGCAGTACTTC,CASSQDVGSEQYF
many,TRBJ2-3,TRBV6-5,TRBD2,TGTGCCAGCAGTTACAGAGCGGGAGTGGCAGATACGCAGTATTTT,CASSYRAGVADTQYF